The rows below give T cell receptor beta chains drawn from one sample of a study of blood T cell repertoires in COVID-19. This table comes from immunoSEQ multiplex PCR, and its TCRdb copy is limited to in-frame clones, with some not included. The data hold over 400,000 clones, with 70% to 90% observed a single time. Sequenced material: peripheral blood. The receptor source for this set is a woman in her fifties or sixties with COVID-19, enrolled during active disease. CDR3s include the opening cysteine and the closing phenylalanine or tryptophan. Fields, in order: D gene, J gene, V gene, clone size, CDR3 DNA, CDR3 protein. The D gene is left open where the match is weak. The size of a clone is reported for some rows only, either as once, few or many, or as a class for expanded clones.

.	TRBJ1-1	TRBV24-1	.	TGTGCCACCAGCGACGGACCCCCTAGCAGCACTGAAGCTTTCTTT	CATSDGPPSSTEAFF
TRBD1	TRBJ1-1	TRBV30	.	TGTGCCTGGAATCTTAACAGGGGGCGGTCTGGGGCTTTCTTT	CAWNLNRGRSGAFF
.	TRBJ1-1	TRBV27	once	TGTGCCAGCAGTTTAGCGGGGGCGCTAGGACGGACTGAAGCTTTCTTT	CASSLAGALGRTEAFF
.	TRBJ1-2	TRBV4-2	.	TGTGCCAGCAGCCAAGGCTCCCGGGGATTCACGGGAGGCTACACCTTC	CASSQGSRGFTGGYTF
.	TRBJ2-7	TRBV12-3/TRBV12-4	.	TGTGCCAGCAGATTCGGGTTTGGGGCCTGGCAGTACTTC	CASRFGFGAWQYF
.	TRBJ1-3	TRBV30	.	TGTGCCTGGATGGATCACGGGGTCTCTGGAAACACCATATATTTT	CAWMDHGVSGNTIYF
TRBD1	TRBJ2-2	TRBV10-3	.	TGTGCCATCAGTGAGGGACAGGGAAGGGCCGGGGAGCTGTTTTTT	CAISEGQGRAGELFF
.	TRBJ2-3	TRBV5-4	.	TGTGCCAGCAGACGGGGGTTTTCAGATACGCAGTATTTT	CASRRGFSDTQYF
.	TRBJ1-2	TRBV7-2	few	TGTGCCAGCAGCTTAGCGACAGGCCAGGGCTACACCTTC	CASSLATGQGYTF
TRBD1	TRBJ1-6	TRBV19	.	TGTGCCAGTAACTCTAGGACAGGTAAGAATAATTCACCCCTCCACTTT	CASNSRTGKNNSPLHF
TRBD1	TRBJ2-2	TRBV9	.	TGTGCCAGCACCCAGGGACAGGGTAGTAGCGGGGAGCTGTTTTTT	CASTQGQGSSGELFF
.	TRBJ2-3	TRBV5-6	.	TGTGCCAGCAGCTTGGCCTCAGCAGATACGCAGTATTTT	CASSLASADTQYF
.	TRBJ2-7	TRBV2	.	TGTGCCAGCAGAATCGACCGGGGGCTTGAACGGGGGGACGAGCAGTACTTC	CASRIDRGLERGDEQYF
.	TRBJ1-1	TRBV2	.	TGTGCCAGCTCCCGCGAGGGAGCGGACACTGAAGCTTTCTTT	CASSREGADTEAFF
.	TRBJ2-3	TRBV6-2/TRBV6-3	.	TGTGCCAGCAGTTACTCCGTGTTGGATACGCAGTATTTT	CASSYSVLDTQYF
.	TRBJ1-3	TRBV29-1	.	TGCAGCGTTCAGGGGTTCTCTGGAAACACCATATATTTT	CSVQGFSGNTIYF
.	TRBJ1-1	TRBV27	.	TGTGCCAGCAGTTTGAGGGACACGAACACTGAAGCTTTCTTT	CASSLRDTNTEAFF
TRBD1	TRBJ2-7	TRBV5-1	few	TGCGCCAGCAGCCGGATGGACAGGGGGCTCTACGAGCAGTACTTC	CASSRMDRGLYEQYF
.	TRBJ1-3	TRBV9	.	TGTGCCAGCAGCGCCGGACTGAGCGCTGGAAACACCATATATTTT	CASSAGLSAGNTIYF
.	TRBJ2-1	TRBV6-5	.	TGTGCCACCGAGGGCCTAACTAATGAGCAGTTCTTC	CATEGLTNEQFF
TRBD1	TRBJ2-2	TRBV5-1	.	TGCGCCAGCAGCTCAACCGGGACAGGTTTAACCGGGGAGCTGTTTTTT	CASSSTGTGLTGELFF
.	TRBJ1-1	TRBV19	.	TGTGCCAGTAGTCCGCTAGGCACTGAAGCTTTCTTT	CASSPLGTEAFF
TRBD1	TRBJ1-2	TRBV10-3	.	TGTGCCATCAGTGAGGGAACAGGGGAAGGCTATGGCTACACCTTC	CAISEGTGEGYGYTF
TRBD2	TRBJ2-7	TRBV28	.	TGTGCCAGCAGTGTAGCGGGGGGTTTCTACGAGCAGTACTTC	CASSVAGGFYEQYF
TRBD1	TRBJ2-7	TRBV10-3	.	TGTGCCATGGCACAGGGGCCGGACTACGAGCAGTACTTC	CAMAQGPDYEQYF
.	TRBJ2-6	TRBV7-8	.	TGTGCCAGCAGCTTTCAAGGGGCTGGGGCCAACGTCCTGACTTTC	CASSFQGAGANVLTF
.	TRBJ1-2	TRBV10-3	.	TGTGCCATCAGTGAAGAGGAATTGGGCTACACCTTC	CAISEEELGYTF
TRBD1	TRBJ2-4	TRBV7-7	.	TGTGCCAGCAGCTTAAGTGGCCAGGGGGCGCGGAAAGGTATTCAGTACTTC	CASSLSGQGARKGIQYF
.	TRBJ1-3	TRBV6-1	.	TGTGCCAGCAGTTATGGGGACACCCTTGACACCATATATTTT	CASSYGDTLDTIYF
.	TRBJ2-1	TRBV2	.	TGTGCCAGCAAGAGCGGTGTTTACAATGAGCAGTTCTTC	CASKSGVYNEQFF
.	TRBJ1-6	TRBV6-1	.	TGTGCCAGCAGTGAAGAGCAGGGAATATGGAATTCACCCCTCCACTTT	CASSEEQGIWNSPLHF
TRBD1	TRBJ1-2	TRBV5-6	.	TGTGCCAGCAGCTTGGGGACAGGCGTCTATGGCTACACCTTC	CASSLGTGVYGYTF
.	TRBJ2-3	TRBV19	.	TGTGCCAGTAGTACCTCAGATACGCAGTATTTT	CASSTSDTQYF
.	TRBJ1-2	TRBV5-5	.	TGTGCCAGCAGCTTGGCGTTGGCGGCGCGAATCTTTCTCGGGAGGGATGGCTACACCTTC	CASSLALAARIFLGRDGYTF
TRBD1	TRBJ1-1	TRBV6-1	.	TGTGCCAGCAGTGAATTTTGGACAGGGAGTAAAACTGAAGCTTTCTTT	CASSEFWTGSKTEAFF
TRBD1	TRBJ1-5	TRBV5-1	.	TGCGCCAGCAGCCAGATTACCGACAGGGTGGAGGGTCAGCCCCAGCATTTT	CASSQITDRVEGQPQHF
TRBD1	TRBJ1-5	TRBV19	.	TGTGCCAGTACCCCGGGACAGCAACCCAATCAGCCCCAGCATTTT	CASTPGQQPNQPQHF
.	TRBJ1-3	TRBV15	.	TGTGCCACCAGCAGAGAGGGCAGACCTGGAAACACCATATATTTT	CATSREGRPGNTIYF
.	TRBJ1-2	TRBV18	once	TGTGCCAGCTCACCACCGCACAGCACTAACTATGGCTACACCTTC	CASSPPHSTNYGYTF
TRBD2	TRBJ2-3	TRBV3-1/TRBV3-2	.	TGTGCCAGCAGCCCGGTTCCCGGGACTAGCGGGGGGGCTTCGGCAGATACGCAGTATTTT	CASSPVPGTSGGASADTQYF
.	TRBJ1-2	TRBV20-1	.	TGCAGTGCTAGAGGGGCTGATGGCTACACCTTC	CSARGADGYTF
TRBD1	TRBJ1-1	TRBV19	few	TGTGCCAGTAGTATTGGACAGGGTAACACTGAAGCTTTCTTT	CASSIGQGNTEAFF
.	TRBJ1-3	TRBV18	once	TGTGCCAGCTCACCGGGAGGGACCATCTCTGGAAACACCATATATTTT	CASSPGGTISGNTIYF
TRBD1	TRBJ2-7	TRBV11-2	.	TGTGCCAGCAGCTTTGGACAGGGTCGGACCTACGAGCAGTACTTC	CASSFGQGRTYEQYF
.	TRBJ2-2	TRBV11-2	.	TGTGCCAGCAGCGTCCGGTTCGATTCCGGGGAGCTGTTTTTT	CASSVRFDSGELFF
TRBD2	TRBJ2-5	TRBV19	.	TGTGCCAGTAGTCCATTAGCGGGGGGTCAAGAGACCCAGTACTTC	CASSPLAGGQETQYF
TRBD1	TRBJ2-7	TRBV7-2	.	TGTGCCAGCAGCTCCGGGACAGGGTACGAGCAGTACTTC	CASSSGTGYEQYF
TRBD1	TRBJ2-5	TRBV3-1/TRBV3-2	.	TGTGCCAGCAGCCCGAACCGCGCGGGACAGGGGACGGAGACCCAGTACTTC	CASSPNRAGQGTETQYF